These 24 T cell receptor beta chains came from one sample sequenced in a study of T cell responses to AZD1222 COVID-19 vaccine. Some clones are missing from TCRdb's copy, which holds only in-frame ones; the method was immunoSEQ multiplex PCR. Of 250,000 to 300,000 clones listed, 90% to 95% are singletons. The sequences come from peripheral blood, collected 28 days after the second AZD1222 dose. These receptors were taken from an adult who received the AZD1222 COVID-19 vaccine.

The chain combines TRBV5-8 with TRBJ2-4, with TRBD2 matching over 9 bases. Germline V lookup: CDR1 SGHTS, CDR2 YDEGEE. V trimming: 7 bases; J trimming: 6 bases; junction bases outside the gene matches: 8. The CDR3 contains 14 residues. DNA of the CDR3: TGTGCCAGCGGATTAGCGGGAGTTGCAAACATTCAGTACTTC. Translated: CASGLAGVANIQYF.

The CDR3 sequence: CASSPGQEAPYEQYF. As DNA, the CDR3 is TGTGCCAGCTCACCCGGACAGGAGGCTCCCTACGAGCAGTACTTC. The chain joins TRBV18 to TRBJ2-7; 7 bases are shared with TRBD1. The CDR3 runs to 15 residues. Germline CDR1 is KGHSH and CDR2 is LQKENI. J was trimmed by 2 bases and V by 3 bases; bases with no gene match: 7.

As concerns this clone: One junction end does not reproduce the germline sequence, and a read error may be involved. The rearrangement uses TRBV10-3 and TRBJ1-1; TRBD1 aligns across 9 bases. CDR3 length: 13 residues. CDR1 is ENHRY, CDR2 SYGVKD, per germline. CDR3 sequence: CAIRESGTGPAFF. The DNA of the CDR3 is TGTGCCATCAGGGAGTCCGGGACAGGGCCAGCTTTCTTT.

This clone was seen only a few times. The rearrangement uses TRBV24-1 and TRBJ1-1, with D tentatively TRBD1 (6 bases). The CDR3 runs 13 residues. Trimming took off 5 bases at V and 5 bases at J, with 11 bases between the two ends. The germline V gene has CDR1 KGHDR and CDR2 SFDVKD. The CDR3 is CATSGTESTEAFF. Written as DNA, the CDR3 is TGTGCCACCAGTGGGACAGAATCTACTGAAGCTTTCTTT.

This clone has just one count. The chain couples TRBV4-3 to TRBJ2-2, with a weak D call TRBD2 (5 bases). Looked up from germline, CDR1 is LGHNA and CDR2 is YSLEER. The V end lost 4 bases, the J end lost 1 base, and 10 bases lay between the germline ends. This CDR3 is 15 amino acids long. Here the CDR3 DNA reads TGCGCCAGCAGCCCCAACCGGGGGAACACCGGGGAGCTGTTTTTT. Its translation: CASSPNRGNTGELFF.

V is TRBV5-1 and J is TRBJ1-5, with unresolved D. The CDR3 covers 13 residues. Per germline, CDR1 SGHRS and CDR2 YFSETQ. V dropped 0 bases and J dropped 4 bases, with 5 bases sitting between them. CDR3 DNA sequence: TGCGCCAGCAGCTTGGGGATTAATCAGCCCCAGCATTTT. Its translation: CASSLGINQPQHF. The full variable domain, in which reference TRBV5-1 and TRBJ1-5 provide the parts outside the CDR3, is KAGVTQTPRYLIKTRGQQVTLSCSPISGHRSVSWYQQTPGQGLQFLFEYFSETQRNKGNFPGRFSGRQFSNSRSEMNVSTLELGDSALYLCASSLGINQPQHFGDGTRLSIL.

The chain couples TRBV2 to TRBJ2-7; no firm D call. Deletions cut 3 bases from V and 5 bases from J, with 14 bases between. The CDR3 is 14 amino acids. Per germline, CDR1 SNHLY and CDR2 FYNNEI. The CDR3 sequence is CASSEVWSSDEQYF. DNA of the CDR3: TGTGCCAGCAGTGAGGTGTGGTCGTCGGACGAGCAGTACTTC.

The V and J genes are TRBV6-5 and TRBJ2-5; tentatively, D is TRBD1 (6 bases). Per the germline V gene, CDR1 is MNHEY and CDR2 is SVGAGI. V lost 8 bases, J lost 0 bases, and 13 bases lay in between. This CDR3 contains 14 residues. The CDR3 loop reads CASYPGHDQETQYF. Written as DNA, the CDR3 is TGTGCCAGCTACCCGGGACACGACCAAGAGACCCAGTACTTC.

The chain uses TRBV27 and TRBJ2-7; 12 bases map to TRBD2. V was clipped by 10 bases and J by 4 bases; unmatched bases: 8. From germline, CDR1 is MNHEY and CDR2 SMNVEV (reference sequence). CDR3 size: 14 residues. CDR3 in DNA: TGTGCCACCCACTCAACTAGCGGGAGGTACGAGCAGTACTTC. This gives the protein CATHSTSGRYEQYF.

In DNA form, the CDR3 reads TGTGCCAGCAGCGTAGGCCTAGCGGCGAGCTCCTACGAGCAGTACTTC. Amino acid sequence: CASSVGLAASSYEQYF. The V and J genes are TRBV9 and TRBJ2-7; 7 positions match TRBD2. V was clipped by 0 bases and J by 0 bases; unmatched bases: 6. Germline values: CDR1 SGDLS, CDR2 YYNGEE. This CDR3 region has 16 residues.

This chain links TRBV28 with TRBJ1-1; D possibly corresponds to TRBD1 (5 bases). Germline CDR1 MDHEN, CDR2 SYDVKM. The CDR3 is 13 amino acids. The V end lost 7 bases, the J end lost 4 bases, and 13 bases lay between the germline ends. CDR3 sequence reads: CASTRGGGTEAFF. For the CDR3, the DNA is TGTGCCAGCACCCGGGGGGGTGGCACTGAAGCTTTCTTT.

This clone was observed a single time. V usage is TRBV7-9 and J usage is TRBJ2-5; 9 bases line up with TRBD2. The CDR3 has 14 amino acids. Looked up from germline, CDR1 is SEHNR and CDR2 is FQNEAQ (reference sequence). The V gene end was trimmed by 5 bases and the J gene end by 2 bases; junction bases not matched to a gene: 3. The CDR3 spells CASSRTSAQETQYF. DNA for the CDR3: TGTGCCAGCAGCCGGACTAGCGCACAAGAGACCCAGTACTTC.

The V and J genes are TRBV3-1 (or the pseudogene TRBV3-2) and TRBJ1-5; D gene ambiguous. Trimming removed 4 bases from V and 1 base from J, with 14 bases in between. This CDR3 has 16 amino acids. Germline lookup yields CDR1 LGHDT and CDR2 YNNKEL (reference sequence). The CDR3 coding sequence is TGTGCCAGCAGCCTTTCTGGAGCCGGGAGCAATCAGCCCCAGCATTTT. Translation gives CASSLSGAGSNQPQHF.

This chain connects TRBV5-6 to TRBJ2-7, with 8 bases lining up with TRBD1. The CDR3 loop spans 15 amino acids. Germline V gene data show CDR1 as SGHDT and CDR2 as YYEEEE. V gave up 4 bases and J gave up 2 bases; unmatched junction bases: 8. The CDR3 sequence is CASSRPGQATYEQYF. The CDR3 DNA follows: TGTGCCAGCAGCAGACCGGGACAGGCCACCTACGAGCAGTACTTC.

This sequence joins TRBV27 and TRBJ2-7, with 9 bases fitting TRBD1. CDR3 length: 14 residues. Germline trimming cut 6 bases from V and 9 bases from J; bases unmatched to any gene: 12. Germline values: CDR1 MNHEY, CDR2 SMNVEV (reference sequence). CDR3 coding DNA: TGTGCCAGCAGCCCCCCGGGACAGGGTAGGGTGCAGTACTTC. It is translated as CASSPPGQGRVQYF.

In its sample, this clone was seen once. The J gene is TRBJ2-5, the V gene TRBV19; D remains ambiguous. V shed 3 bases and J shed 6 bases, with 11 bases lying between them. Per germline, CDR1 LNHDA and CDR2 SQIVND (reference sequence). The CDR3 sequence is 13 residues long. The CDR3: CASSISVRQTQYF. The CDR3 DNA follows: TGTGCCAGTAGTATCTCCGTCCGCCAGACCCAGTACTTC. The complete variable domain, with remaining parts taken from reference TRBV19 and TRBJ2-5, reads DGGITQSPKYLFRKEGQNVTLSCEQNLNHDAMYWYRQDPGQGLRLIYYSQIVNDFQKGDIAEGYSVSREKKESFPLTVTSAQKNPTAFYLCASSISVRQTQYFGPGTRLLVL.

The genes are TRBV18 and TRBJ1-2, with D maybe TRBD1 (5 bases). V was trimmed by 1 base and J by 3 bases, leaving 18 bases between them. Germline CDR1 and CDR2: KGHSH and LQKENI. The CDR3 loop spans 17 amino acids. The CDR3 region has the DNA TGTGCCAGCTCACCACAGGGAGGAGGGACCCGAGACTATGGCTACACCTTC. As protein: CASSPQGGGTRDYGYTF.

V is TRBV28 and J is TRBJ1-2; D call uncertain. The CDR3 has 13 amino acids. Germline assignment: CDR1 MDHEN and CDR2 SYDVKM. V lost 10 bases to trimming and J lost 0 bases, with 12 bases between them. The CDR3 reads CAIPAGTNYGYTF. As DNA, the CDR3 is TGTGCCATCCCTGCGGGGACTAACTATGGCTACACCTTC.

V gene TRBV10-3 combines with J gene TRBJ2-3; TRBD1 is a possible D gene (7 bases). The CDR3 totals 13 residues. V gave up 10 bases and J gave up 2 bases, with 13 bases separating them. The germline V gene has CDR1 ENHRY and CDR2 SYGVKD. The CDR3 is CATSEGATDTQYF. CDR3 bases: TGTGCCACTAGCGAGGGGGCCACAGATACGCAGTATTTT.

The rearrangement uses TRBV10-3 and TRBJ2-7; D is ambiguous. The CDR3 contains 13 residues. Germline values: CDR1 ENHRY, CDR2 SYGVKD. V was cut by 2 bases and J by 6 bases, with 11 bases left in between. The CDR3 loop is CAISERTAGEQYF. The CDR3 DNA reads TGTGCCATCAGTGAGCGGACCGCAGGCGAGCAGTACTTC.

The genes are TRBV28 and TRBJ1-1, with D maybe TRBD1 (5 bases). The CDR3 consists of 12 residues. In germline, CDR1 is MDHEN, CDR2 SYDVKM. Between the trimmed V and J ends, which lost 6 bases and 4 bases, there was a span of 9 bases. The CDR3 DNA follows: TGTGCCAGCAGAGGGAGGGGCACTGAAGCTTTCTTT. As protein: CASRGRGTEAFF.

The chain joins TRBV3-1 (or the pseudogene TRBV3-2) to TRBJ2-4, with D perhaps being TRBD1 or TRBD2 (7 bases each). Germline CDR1 LGHDT, CDR2 YNNKEL (reference sequence). V was cut by 4 bases and J by 4 bases, with 11 bases left in between. This CDR3 region has 14 residues. CDR3 in amino acids: CASSPQGGKNIQYF. In nucleotides, the CDR3 is TGTGCCAGCAGCCCCCAGGGGGGGAAAAACATTCAGTACTTC.

This clone showed up just once. J is TRBJ2-7 and V is TRBV28; 8 nucleotides match TRBD1. This CDR3 comprises 14 residues. The germline gives CDR1 MDHEN, CDR2 SYDVKM. Trimming removed 5 bases from V and 5 bases from J; junction bases left unmatched: 8. This CDR3 is CASSSRQGANEQYF. The CDR3 DNA sequence: TGTGCCAGCAGTAGCCGGCAGGGGGCCAACGAGCAGTACTTC.

V gene TRBV6-2 or TRBV6-3 combines with J gene TRBJ1-1, with no clear D. Germline V gives CDR1 MNHEY, CDR2 SVGEGT. V was cut by 5 bases and J by 5 bases, with 24 bases left in between. This CDR3 has 17 amino acids. The CDR3 nucleotides are TGTGCCAGCAGTGCTGTTCCTAGGCGGATAGGTACAACTGAAGCTTTCTTT. Translated, it gives CASSAVPRRIGTTEAFF.